The next 23 T cell receptor beta chains were all read from a single sample in a study of cytomegalovirus exposure and HLA in healthy donors. The PCR made use of 60 Vbeta and 13 Jbeta primers. The repertoire was sequenced with immunoSEQ multiplex PCR; TCRdb's copy has only in-frame clones and lacks some. Seen here are approximately 130,000 clones, about 78% observed once, and the top ten hold roughly 2.7%. The sequencing input was PBMCs. The receptors shown here come from a human donor in good health.

The chain has TRBV7-9 and TRBJ2-1; 13 bases match TRBD2. CDR3 length equals 15 residues. V shed 3 bases and J 9 bases; nucleotides not matched to a gene: 5. CDR1 is SEHNR and CDR2 is FQNEAQ in the germline V gene (reference sequence). The CDR3 sequence is CASSFTSGGAGEQFF. CDR3 coding DNA: TGTGCCAGCAGCTTTACTAGCGGGGGGGCCGGTGAGCAGTTCTTC.

The chain recombines TRBV29-1 with TRBJ2-3, with D possibly TRBD2 on 5 matching bases. V dropped 4 bases and J dropped 2 bases, with 28 bases sitting between them. Germline V lookup: CDR1 SQVTM, CDR2 ANQGSEA. This CDR3 is built from 19 residues. The CDR3 sequence is CSVAGQTGFAVKPTDTQYF. The CDR3 DNA follows: TGCAGCGTTGCGGGCCAAACGGGGTTCGCAGTGAAACCCACAGATACGCAGTATTTT.

The rearrangement uses TRBV6-4 and TRBJ2-3; D may be TRBD2 (6 bases). CDR1 and CDR2 (germline): MRHNA, SNTAGT. Trimming cost V 6 bases and J 4 bases, with 17 bases left between them. The CDR3 spans 15 residues. The CDR3 DNA reads TGTGCCAGCAGCCCCATGGCGGGAAGCGCAGATACGCAGTATTTT. Translated: CASSPMAGSADTQYF.

This chain links TRBV6-5 with TRBJ2-7, with D tentatively TRBD1 (5 bases). V was pared by 6 bases and J by 5 bases, with 17 bases between. The CDR3 extends over 14 amino acids. Looked up from germline, CDR1 is MNHEY and CDR2 is SVGAGI. CDR3 sequence reads: CASSQGLNLHEQYF. DNA of the CDR3: TGTGCCAGCAGCCAGGGTCTCAATCTTCACGAGCAGTACTTC.

This clone was found once. The gene calls are TRBV19 and TRBJ1-1, with TRBD1 as a possible D gene (5 bases). The CDR3 contains 16 residues. The V gene's germline CDR1 is LNHDA and CDR2 SQIVND (reference sequence). Trimming stripped 6 bases from V and 1 base from J, with 18 bases between. The CDR3 DNA reads TGTGCCAGTAGCCTATCGGGGGGTGTGGGGAACACTGAAGCTTTCTTT. Translating gives CASSLSGGVGNTEAFF.

The V call is TRBV9, the J call TRBJ2-3; TRBD1 agrees at 7 bases. Germline CDR1 and CDR2: SGDLS and YYNGEE. The ends lost 3 bases at V and 3 bases at J; junction bases unmatched: 10. This CDR3 has 16 residues. CDR3 sequence: CASSATGLGRTDTQYF. Here the CDR3 DNA reads TGTGCCAGCAGCGCGACAGGGTTGGGCAGGACAGATACGCAGTATTTT. The complete variable domain, with remaining parts taken from reference TRBV9 and TRBJ2-3, reads DSGVTQTPKHLITATGQRVTLRCSPRSGDLSVYWYQQSLDQGLQFLIQYYNGEERAKGNILERFSAQQFPDLHSELNLSSLELGDSALYFCASSATGLGRTDTQYFGPGTRLTVL.

This clone was seen a single time. This rearrangement joins TRBV5-1 to TRBJ2-5; D unresolved. V was shortened by 2 bases and J by 2 bases, with 10 bases between the two germline ends. The CDR3 spans 14 residues. From germline, CDR1 is SGHRS and CDR2 YFSETQ. The CDR3 spells CASSLSVLQETQYF. Here the CDR3 DNA reads TGCGCCAGCAGCTTAAGCGTTCTACAAGAGACCCAGTACTTC.

The rearrangement uses TRBV7-3 and TRBJ2-1, with 12 bases that match TRBD2. Germline-derived CDR1 and CDR2 are SGHTA and FQGTGA. CDR3 length equals 15 residues. Unmatched junction bases numbered 7, after V lost 4 bases and J lost 9 bases. The CDR3 bases are TGTGCCAGCAGCTCCCTAGCGGGAGGGCCGCGTGAGCAGTTCTTC. It is translated as CASSSLAGGPREQFF.

This rearrangement joins TRBV6-6 to TRBJ2-7, with 8 bases matching TRBD2. CDR1 and CDR2 from the germline V gene are MNHNY and SVGAGI (reference sequence). The CDR3 is 15 residues long. V was clipped by 4 bases and J by 5 bases; unmatched bases: 10. The chain's CDR3 is CASSSLSGGPHEQYF. In nucleotides, the CDR3 is TGTGCCAGCAGTTCTTTGTCGGGGGGGCCGCACGAGCAGTACTTC.

V usage is TRBV5-1 and J usage is TRBJ2-5, with TRBD1 matching 9 bases. With the DNA end fitting TRBJ2-7 better, the J assignment may be wrong. This CDR3 comprises 16 residues. Germline V lookup: CDR1 SGHRS, CDR2 YFSETQ. CDR3 DNA: TGCGCCAGCAGCTTTTTATGGGGACAGGGATCCTACGAGCAGTACTTC. Translation gives CASSFLWGQGSYEQYF.

The chain has TRBV6-5 and TRBJ1-5; 8 nucleotides agree with TRBD1. The CDR3 length is 14 residues. In germline, CDR1 is MNHEY, CDR2 SVGAGI. Trimming took 5 bases from V and 7 from J; bases not matched to a gene: 7. The CDR3 DNA reads as TGTGCCAGCAGTAGAGGGACAGGACCCCAGCCCCAGCATTTT. The encoded protein is CASSRGTGPQPQHF.

The J gene is TRBJ2-6, the V gene TRBV6-1; 7 bases are a match to TRBD1. Germline V CDR1 and CDR2: MNHNS, SASEGT. This CDR3 region has 18 residues. V lost 2 bases to trimming and J lost 0 bases; unmatched junction nucleotides: 7. CDR3 in amino acids: CASSEYTGDVSGANVLTF. Written as DNA, the CDR3 is TGTGCCAGCAGTGAATATACAGGGGACGTCTCTGGGGCCAACGTCCTGACTTTC.

CDR3 protein: CASRRVAGGPGGEQFF. The DNA of the CDR3 is TGTGCCAGCAGGCGGGTAGCGGGAGGGCCCGGCGGTGAGCAGTTCTTC. This chain joins TRBV27 and TRBJ2-1; 11 nucleotides line up with TRBD2. The CDR3 runs to 16 residues. Germline V gene sequence: CDR1 MNHEY, CDR2 SMNVEV (reference sequence). The V gene end was trimmed by 6 bases and the J gene end by 9 bases; junction bases not matched to a gene: 13.

V is TRBV4-1 and J is TRBJ1-1; D is ambiguous. The CDR3 is made up of 16 amino acids. Trimming took 4 bases from V and 2 from J, leaving 17 bases between them. From germline, CDR1 is MGHRA and CDR2 YSYEKL. CDR3 sequence reads: CASSPKEGFLNTEAFF. CDR3 nucleotide sequence: TGCGCCAGCAGCCCAAAGGAGGGCTTCCTAAACACTGAAGCTTTCTTT.

The sample holds a few counts of this clone. The chain joins TRBV5-1 to TRBJ2-4, with 9 bases fitting TRBD1. The V segment lost 4 bases and the J segment 9 bases; nucleotides outside the gene matches: 8. The germline gives CDR1 SGHRS, CDR2 YFSETQ. CDR3 size: 14 residues. The CDR3 DNA is TGCGCCAGCAGCCCGGGACAGGGTTTAAGCATTCAGTACTTC. Amino acids: CASSPGQGLSIQYF.

The rearrangement joins TRBV28 to TRBJ2-7; D gene ambiguous. V lost 6 bases and J 3 bases, leaving 9 bases between the germline ends. The CDR3 covers 12 residues. The germline V gene has CDR1 MDHEN and CDR2 SYDVKM. The CDR3 coding sequence is TGTGCCAGCAGCCCCCCCGGCTACGAGCAGTACTTC. It encodes CASSPPGYEQYF.

The genes are TRBV4-3 and TRBJ1-1; D uncertain. Trimming stripped 0 bases from V and 3 bases from J, with 11 bases between. The CDR3 spans 15 residues. Germline CDR1 is LGHNA and CDR2 is YSLEER. The CDR3 reads CASSQDPVGDTEAFF. The CDR3 DNA follows: TGCGCCAGCAGCCAAGATCCGGTGGGAGACACTGAAGCTTTCTTT.

The chain uses TRBV2 and TRBJ2-1, with 10 nucleotides matching TRBD2. After removal of 5 bases from V and 6 bases from J, the junction contained 4 bases not matched to a gene. Germline V gene data show CDR1 as SNHLY and CDR2 as FYNNEI. The CDR3 runs 14 residues. CDR3 sequence: CASSQSGGANEQFF. The CDR3 coding sequence is TGTGCCAGCAGTCAGAGCGGGGGGGCCAATGAGCAGTTCTTC.

The CDR3 loop is CASSLAWGDSSYEQYF. CDR3 sequence (DNA): TGTGCCAGCAGCTTGGCCTGGGGGGACAGCTCCTACGAGCAGTACTTC. The rearrangement joins TRBV5-4 to TRBJ2-7; D perhaps matches TRBD1 (7 bases). V shed 0 bases and J shed 0 bases, with 13 bases lying between them. The germline V gene encodes CDR1 SGHNT and CDR2 YYREEE (reference sequence). CDR3 length: 16 residues.

This chain links TRBV7-2 with TRBJ2-7; D is perhaps TRBD2 (6 bases). Germline loops: CDR1 SGHTA, CDR2 FQGNSA. V dropped 0 bases and J dropped 6 bases, with 15 bases sitting between them. The CDR3 totals 15 residues. The DNA of the CDR3 is TGTGCCAGCAGCTTAGCCCACGGGGGATTGGGCGAGCAGTACTTC. It translates to CASSLAHGGLGEQYF.

This clone was picked up a small number of times. The chain combines TRBV30 with TRBJ2-7; 7 bases map to TRBD1. The J segment lost 8 bases and the V segment lost 3 bases, leaving 4 bases of the junction unmatched. The CDR3 is 11 amino acids. Looked up from germline, CDR1 is GTSNPN and CDR2 is SVGIG (reference sequence). CDR3 residues: CAWSKQGKQYF. CDR3 DNA sequence: TGTGCCTGGAGCAAACAGGGGAAGCAGTACTTC.

The chain has TRBV2 and TRBJ1-2; 7 nucleotides line up with TRBD1. The junction had 8 bases not matched to a gene; V was cut back by 0 bases and J by 4 bases. Germline V gene sequence: CDR1 SNHLY, CDR2 FYNNEI. The CDR3 is made up of 16 amino acids. The chain's CDR3 is CASSEATPGQPYGYTF. The CDR3 coding sequence is TGTGCCAGCAGTGAAGCCACGCCGGGACAGCCCTATGGCTACACCTTC. Full variable domain (remainder filled in from reference TRBV2 and TRBJ1-2): EPEVTQTPSHQVTQMGQEVILRCVPISNHLYFYWYRQILGQKVEFLVSFYNNEISEKSEIFDDQFSVERPDGSNFTLKIRSTKLEDSAMYFCASSEATPGQPYGYTFGSGTRLTVV.

CDR3 residues: CASSRTQSYEQYF. In nucleotides, the CDR3 is TGTGCCAGCTCAAGGACTCAATCCTACGAGCAGTACTTC. The rearrangement joins TRBV18 to TRBJ2-7, with a possible D match to TRBD2 (5 bases). Trimming removed 5 bases from V and 1 base from J, with 9 bases in between. The CDR3 is made up of 13 amino acids. Germline V CDR1 and CDR2: KGHSH, LQKENI.